This entry lists 15 T cell receptor beta chains sequenced from one sample in a study of blood T cell repertoires in COVID-19. Here immunoSEQ multiplex PCR was the method, and the copy in TCRdb shows in-frame clones only, minus some. This sample carries tens of thousands of clones, approximately 86% of them seen once, and the ten largest clones take roughly 28%. The sequenced sample was peripheral blood. The receptors derive from a woman older than 75 with acute or convalescent COVID-19.

Turning to this clone: Other nucleotide sequences from this sample produce the same CDR3. The genes are TRBV3-1 (or the pseudogene TRBV3-2) and TRBJ2-3; 9 bases line up with TRBD2. This CDR3 spans 15 amino acids. V was clipped by 1 base and J by 1 base; unmatched bases: 0. Germline lookup yields CDR1 LGHDT and CDR2 YNNKEL (reference sequence). The CDR3 DNA reads TGTGCCAGCAGCCAAGGACTAGCGGGCACAGATACGCAGTATTTT. Its protein is CASSQGLAGTDTQYF.

The chain recombines TRBV19 with TRBJ1-5; weak D call: TRBD1 (6 bases). From germline, CDR1 is LNHDA and CDR2 SQIVND (reference sequence). V lost 6 bases and J 11 bases, leaving 23 bases between the germline ends. This CDR3 is built from 15 residues. The chain's CDR3 is CASRTMDSLGVAQHF. CDR3 in DNA: TGTGCCAGTAGAACGATGGACAGCCTGGGGGTGGCCCAGCATTTT.

The chain carries TRBV10-3 and TRBJ2-1; tentatively, D is TRBD2 (6 bases). Trimming pared 2 bases from V and 6 bases from J, leaving 17 bases between. The CDR3 loop spans 16 amino acids. Germline loops: CDR1 ENHRY, CDR2 SYGVKD. CDR3 DNA: TGTGCCATCAGTGAGAGTTGGTCGGGGGAACTCAATGAGCAGTTCTTC. Amino acids: CAISESWSGELNEQFF.

The V and J genes are TRBV10-2 and TRBJ2-3, with 8 positions matching TRBD1. Losses at the gene ends were 5 bases for V and 3 bases for J; bases not matched to a gene: 4. The CDR3 covers 14 residues. Germline CDR1 reads WSHSY; CDR2 reads SAAADI. Here the CDR3 reads CASSLRGLTDTQYF. The CDR3 nucleotides are TGCGCCAGCAGTCTCAGGGGGCTAACAGATACGCAGTATTTT.

V usage is TRBV12-5 and J usage is TRBJ1-5; D gene uncertain. The CDR3 has 13 residues. V was clipped by 3 bases and J by 7 bases, with 10 bases between them. Germline V gives CDR1 LGHNT, CDR2 FRNRAP. The CDR3 sequence is CASGLEAEQPQHF. The DNA for the CDR3 is TGTGCTAGTGGTTTAGAGGCTGAACAGCCCCAGCATTTT.

This chain connects TRBV29-1 to TRBJ1-1; 7 nucleotides align to TRBD1. V trimming: 4 bases; J trimming: 6 bases; junction bases outside the gene matches: 5. The CDR3 is made up of 12 amino acids. Germline V CDR1 and CDR2: SQVTM, ANQGSEA. Here the CDR3 reads CSVVEGASEAFF. The CDR3 DNA follows: TGCAGCGTTGTAGAGGGGGCCTCTGAAGCTTTCTTT.

The genes are TRBV30 and TRBJ1-1, with TRBD1 matching over 7 bases. V dropped 5 bases and J dropped 2; count of bases not matched to a gene: 5. The CDR3 is 13 amino acids. Germline values: CDR1 GTSNPN, CDR2 SVGIG (reference sequence). CDR3 amino acids: CAWERQGNTEAFF. The CDR3 coding sequence is TGTGCCTGGGAAAGACAGGGAAACACTGAAGCTTTCTTT.

The chain recombines TRBV19 with TRBJ1-5, with no clear D. The CDR3 has 13 amino acids. V gave up 4 bases and J gave up 3 bases, with 7 bases separating them. Germline-derived CDR1 and CDR2 are LNHDA and SQIVND (reference sequence). CDR3 region: CASSRQANQPQHF. In nucleotides, the CDR3 is TGTGCCAGTAGTAGGCAGGCCAATCAGCCCCAGCATTTT.

This clone was detected only a few times. The V call is TRBV5-6, the J call TRBJ2-5; possible D gene TRBD2, 5 bases. This CDR3 has 14 residues. Between the trimmed V and J ends, which lost 0 bases and 1 base, there was a span of 7 bases. The V gene's germline CDR1 is SGHDT and CDR2 YYEEEE. The CDR3 reads CASSLGTLQETQYF. CDR3 nucleotides: TGTGCCAGCAGCTTGGGGACTCTCCAAGAGACCCAGTACTTC.

This clone was detected a few times. The chain combines TRBV15 with TRBJ1-6, with TRBD1 as a possible D gene (6 bases). V was shortened by 5 bases and J by 9 bases, with 14 bases between the two germline ends. This CDR3 region has 14 residues. Germline-derived CDR1 and CDR2 are LNHNV and YYDKDF (reference sequence). CDR3 DNA: TGTGCCACCAGCTTTCGGGACACGGGTTCACCCCTCCACTTT. This codes for CATSFRDTGSPLHF. Full variable domain (remainder filled in from reference TRBV15 and TRBJ1-6): DAMVIQNPRYQVTQFGKPVTLSCSQTLNHNVMYWYQQKSSQAPKLLFHYYDKDFNNEADTPDNFQSRRPNTSFCFLDIRSPGLGDTAMYLCATSFRDTGSPLHFGNGTRLTVT.

The chain recombines TRBV20-1 with TRBJ2-3; D is unresolved. The germline V gene encodes CDR1 DFQATT and CDR2 SNEGSKA (reference sequence). Trimming left V 3 bases short and J 4 bases short, with 14 bases between. The CDR3 spans 14 residues. In nucleotides, the CDR3 is TGCAGTGCTAGTCTCCCCCCGTCGGCAGATACGCAGTATTTT. Its translation: CSASLPPSADTQYF.

The V and J genes are TRBV24-1 and TRBJ2-2; the match to TRBD2 covers 10 bases. Germline trimming cut 8 bases from V and 4 bases from J; bases unmatched to any gene: 15. Germline V gene sequence: CDR1 KGHDR, CDR2 SFDVKD. The CDR3 runs to 18 residues. DNA for the CDR3: TGTGCCACCATTAATCGCGAGCGGGAGGGCCCAGGCACCGGGGAGCTGTTTTTT. Translated: CATINREREGPGTGELFF.

The CDR3 region is CASRAGGTYYGYTF. The CDR3 DNA is TGTGCCAGTAGGGCCGGGGGGACCTACTATGGCTACACCTTC. The rearrangement uses TRBV19 and TRBJ1-2, with TRBD1 as a possible D gene (5 bases). Per germline, CDR1 LNHDA and CDR2 SQIVND (reference sequence). The CDR3 length is 14 residues. V lost 6 bases, J lost 3 bases, and 14 bases lay in between. Based on the CDR3 plus reference TRBV19 and TRBJ1-2, the full variable domain is DGGITQSPKYLFRKEGQNVTLSCEQNLNHDAMYWYRQDPGQGLRLIYYSQIVNDFQKGDIAEGYSVSREKKESFPLTVTSAQKNPTAFYLCASRAGGTYYGYTFGSGTRLTVV.

The chain links TRBV30 to TRBJ2-1; TRBD2 might be the D (5 bases). From germline, CDR1 is GTSNPN and CDR2 SVGIG (reference sequence). The CDR3 runs to 12 residues. Deletions cut 0 bases from V and 10 bases from J, with 10 bases between. The CDR3 reads CAWSVFRGEQFF. CDR3 nucleotides: TGTGCCTGGAGTGTATTTCGCGGGGAGCAGTTCTTC.

The chain joins TRBV3-1 (or the pseudogene TRBV3-2) to TRBJ2-2; the match to TRBD2 covers 7 bases. V shed 0 bases and J 2 bases; nucleotides not matched to a gene: 9. The CDR3 is 18 residues long. The V gene's germline CDR1 is LGHDT and CDR2 YNNKEL (reference sequence). CDR3 loop: CASSQDIFGLENTGELFF. In nucleotides, the CDR3 is TGTGCCAGCAGCCAAGATATCTTCGGACTAGAAAACACCGGGGAGCTGTTTTTT.